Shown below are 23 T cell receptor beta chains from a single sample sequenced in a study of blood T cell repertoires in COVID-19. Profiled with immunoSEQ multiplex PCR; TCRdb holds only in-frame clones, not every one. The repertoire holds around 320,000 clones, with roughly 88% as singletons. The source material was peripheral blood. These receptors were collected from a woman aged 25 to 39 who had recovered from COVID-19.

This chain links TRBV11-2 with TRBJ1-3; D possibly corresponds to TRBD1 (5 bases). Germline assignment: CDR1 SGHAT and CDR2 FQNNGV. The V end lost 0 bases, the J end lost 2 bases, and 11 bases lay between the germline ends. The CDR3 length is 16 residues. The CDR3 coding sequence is TGTGCCAGCAGCTTAGATCGGGGGTACGCTGGAAACACCATATATTTT. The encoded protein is CASSLDRGYAGNTIYF. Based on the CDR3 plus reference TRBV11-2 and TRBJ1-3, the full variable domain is EAGVAQSPRYKIIEKRQSVAFWCNPISGHATLYWYQQILGQGPKLLIQFQNNGVVDDSQLPKDRFSAERLKGVDSTLKIQPAKLEDSAVYLCASSLDRGYAGNTIYFGEGSWLTVV.

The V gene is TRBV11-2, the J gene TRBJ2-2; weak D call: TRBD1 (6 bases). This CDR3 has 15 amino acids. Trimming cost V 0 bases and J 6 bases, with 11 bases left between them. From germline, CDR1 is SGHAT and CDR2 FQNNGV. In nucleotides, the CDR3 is TGTGCCAGCAGCTTAGAGGGCCCAGGGGCCGGGGAGCTGTTTTTT. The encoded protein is CASSLEGPGAGELFF.

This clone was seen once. CDR3 nucleotides: TGTGCCAGCTCACCGACCCCGCCGACAGGGCTGGATTCACCCCTCCACTTT. The encoded protein is CASSPTPPTGLDSPLHF. The rearrangement links TRBV18 to TRBJ1-6; 7 bases align to TRBD1. The CDR3 spans 17 residues. The junction had 13 bases not matched to a gene; V was cut back by 3 bases and J by 8 bases. Per germline, CDR1 KGHSH and CDR2 LQKENI. Full variable domain (remainder filled in from reference TRBV18 and TRBJ1-6): NAGVMQNPRHLVRRRGQEARLRCSPMKGHSHVYWYRQLPEEGLKFMVYLQKENIIDESGMPKERFSAEFPKEGPSILRIQQVVRGDSAAYFCASSPTPPTGLDSPLHFGNGTRLTVT.

The chain's CDR3 is CASSEGGRGSNQPQHF. CDR3 bases: TGTGCCAGCAGTGAAGGGGGCAGGGGAAGCAATCAGCCCCAGCATTTT. The J gene is TRBJ1-5, the V gene TRBV6-1, with a possible D match to TRBD1 (6 bases). Trimming took 1 base from V and 1 from J, leaving 11 bases between them. There are 16 residues in the CDR3. CDR1 is MNHNS, CDR2 SASEGT, per germline.

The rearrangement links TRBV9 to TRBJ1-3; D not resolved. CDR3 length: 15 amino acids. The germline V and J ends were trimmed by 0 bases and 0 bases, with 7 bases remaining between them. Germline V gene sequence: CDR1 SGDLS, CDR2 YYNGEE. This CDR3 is CASSVDSNSGNTIYF. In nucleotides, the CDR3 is TGTGCCAGCAGCGTAGACAGTAACTCTGGAAACACCATATATTTT.

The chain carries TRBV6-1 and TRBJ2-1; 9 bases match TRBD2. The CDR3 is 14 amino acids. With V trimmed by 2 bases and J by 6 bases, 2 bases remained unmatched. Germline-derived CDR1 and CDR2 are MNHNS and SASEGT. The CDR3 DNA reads TGTGCCAGCAGTGAACGACTAGCGGTCAATGAGCAGTTCTTC. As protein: CASSERLAVNEQFF.

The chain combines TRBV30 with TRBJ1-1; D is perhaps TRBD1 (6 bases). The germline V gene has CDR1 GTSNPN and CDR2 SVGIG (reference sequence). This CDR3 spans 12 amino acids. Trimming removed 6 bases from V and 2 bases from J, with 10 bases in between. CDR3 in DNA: TGTGCCTGCAACAGGGAAAACACTGAAGCTTTCTTT. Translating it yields CACNRENTEAFF.

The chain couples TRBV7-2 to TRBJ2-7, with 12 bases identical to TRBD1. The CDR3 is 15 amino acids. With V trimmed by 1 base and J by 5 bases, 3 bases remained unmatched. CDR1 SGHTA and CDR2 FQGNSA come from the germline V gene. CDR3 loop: CASSLGGTGGDEQYF. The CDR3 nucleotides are TGTGCCAGCAGCTTAGGTGGGACAGGGGGCGACGAGCAGTACTTC.

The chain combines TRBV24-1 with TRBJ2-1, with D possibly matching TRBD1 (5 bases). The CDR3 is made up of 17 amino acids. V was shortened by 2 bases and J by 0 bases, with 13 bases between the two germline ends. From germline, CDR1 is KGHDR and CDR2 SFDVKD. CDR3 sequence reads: CATSDSTAAYSYNEQFF. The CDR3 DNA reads TGTGCCACCAGTGATTCGACAGCAGCCTACTCCTACAATGAGCAGTTCTTC.

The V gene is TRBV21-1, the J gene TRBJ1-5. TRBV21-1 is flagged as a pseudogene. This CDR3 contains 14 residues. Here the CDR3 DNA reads TGTGCCAGCAGCAACTCAAGGAGGGATCAGCCCCAGCATTTT. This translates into CASSNSRRDQPQHF.

CDR3 sequence reads: CASRPGQGKGKNIQYF. CDR3 nucleotides: TGTGCCAGCAGACCCGGACAGGGGAAGGGCAAAAACATTCAGTACTTC. This sequence joins TRBV2 and TRBJ2-4; 9 bases are a match to TRBD1. The CDR3 loop spans 16 amino acids. The germline gives CDR1 SNHLY, CDR2 FYNNEI. V shed 6 bases, J shed 3 bases, and the junction held 9 bases outside the gene matches.

The CDR3: CASSLAGYSYNEQFF. DNA of the CDR3: TGTGCCAGCAGCTTAGCAGGCTACTCCTACAATGAGCAGTTCTTC. The chain carries TRBV11-3 and TRBJ2-1; D is ambiguous. This CDR3 region has 15 residues. Germline CDR1 and CDR2: SGHNT and YENEEA. Between the trimmed V and J ends, which lost 1 base and 0 bases, there was a span of 7 bases.

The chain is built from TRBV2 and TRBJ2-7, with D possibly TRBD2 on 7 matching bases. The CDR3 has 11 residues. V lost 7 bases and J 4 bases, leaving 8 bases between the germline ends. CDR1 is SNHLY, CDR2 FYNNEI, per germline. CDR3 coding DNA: TGTGCCAGCAAGGGGGGGTACGAGCAGTACTTC. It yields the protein CASKGGYEQYF.

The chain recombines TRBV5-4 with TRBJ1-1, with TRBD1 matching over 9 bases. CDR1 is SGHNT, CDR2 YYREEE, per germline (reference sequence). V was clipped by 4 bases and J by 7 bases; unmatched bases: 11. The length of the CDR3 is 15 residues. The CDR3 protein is CASSREQGADREAFF. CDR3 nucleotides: TGTGCCAGCAGCCGCGAACAGGGGGCAGATCGTGAAGCTTTCTTT.

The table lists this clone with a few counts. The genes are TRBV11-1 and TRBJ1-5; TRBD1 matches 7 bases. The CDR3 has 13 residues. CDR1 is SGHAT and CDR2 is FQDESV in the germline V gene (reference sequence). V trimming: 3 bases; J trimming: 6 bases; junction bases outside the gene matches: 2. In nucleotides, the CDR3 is TGTGCCAGCAGCTTCAACAGGGGTCAGCCCCAGCATTTT. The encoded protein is CASSFNRGQPQHF.

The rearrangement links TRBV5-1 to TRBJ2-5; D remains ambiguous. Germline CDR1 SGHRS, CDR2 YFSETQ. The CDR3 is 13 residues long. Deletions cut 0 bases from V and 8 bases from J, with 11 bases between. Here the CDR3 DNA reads TGCGCCAGCAGCTTGGGCACGGGTGTTACCCAGTACTTC. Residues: CASSLGTGVTQYF.

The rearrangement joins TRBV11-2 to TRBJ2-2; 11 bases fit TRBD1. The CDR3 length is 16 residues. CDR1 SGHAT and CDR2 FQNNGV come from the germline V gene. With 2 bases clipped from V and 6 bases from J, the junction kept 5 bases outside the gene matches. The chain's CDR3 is CASSLTRDRGAGELFF. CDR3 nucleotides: TGTGCCAGCAGCTTAACCCGGGACAGGGGGGCCGGGGAGCTGTTTTTT.

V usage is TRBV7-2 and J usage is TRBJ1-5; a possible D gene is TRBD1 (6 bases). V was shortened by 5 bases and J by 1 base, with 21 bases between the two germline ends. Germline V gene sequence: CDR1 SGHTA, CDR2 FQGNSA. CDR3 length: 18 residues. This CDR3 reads CASSPRRGRGGSNQPQHF. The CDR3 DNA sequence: TGTGCCAGCAGCCCCCGGCGGGGGCGGGGTGGAAGCAATCAGCCCCAGCATTTT.

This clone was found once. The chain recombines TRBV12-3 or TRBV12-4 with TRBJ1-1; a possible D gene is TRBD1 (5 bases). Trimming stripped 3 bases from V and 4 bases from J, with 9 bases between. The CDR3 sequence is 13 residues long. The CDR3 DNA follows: TGTGCCAGCAGTTTTCGGGGGGGCACTGAAGCTTTCTTT. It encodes CASSFRGGTEAFF.

CDR3 coding DNA: TGCGCCAGCAGCAAGGACAGGGATTCTACTGAAGCTTTCTTT. Translating it yields CASSKDRDSTEAFF. V usage is TRBV5-1 and J usage is TRBJ1-1; 8 nucleotides agree with TRBD1. CDR3 size: 14 residues. Germline V lookup: CDR1 SGHRS, CDR2 YFSETQ. Trimming removed 4 bases from V and 5 bases from J; junction bases left unmatched: 7.

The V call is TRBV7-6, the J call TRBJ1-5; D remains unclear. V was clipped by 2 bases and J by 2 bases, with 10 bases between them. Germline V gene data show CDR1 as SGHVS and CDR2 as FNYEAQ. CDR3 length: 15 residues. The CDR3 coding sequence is TGTGCCAGCAGCTTAACAGCCGCCGGCAATCAGCCCCAGCATTTT. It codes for CASSLTAAGNQPQHF.

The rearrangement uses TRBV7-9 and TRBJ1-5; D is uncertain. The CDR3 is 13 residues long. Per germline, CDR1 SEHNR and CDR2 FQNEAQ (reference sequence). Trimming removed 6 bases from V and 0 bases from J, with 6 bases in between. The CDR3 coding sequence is TGTGCCAGCAGTTATAATAGCAATCAGCCCCAGCATTTT. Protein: CASSYNSNQPQHF.

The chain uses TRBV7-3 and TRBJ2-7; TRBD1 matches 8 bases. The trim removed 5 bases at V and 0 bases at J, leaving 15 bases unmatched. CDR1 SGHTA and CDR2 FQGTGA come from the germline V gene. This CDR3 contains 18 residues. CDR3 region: CASSPHPTGVGGSYEQYF. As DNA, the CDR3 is TGTGCCAGCAGCCCCCACCCGACAGGGGTAGGAGGCTCCTACGAGCAGTACTTC.